This T cell receptor beta chain was retrieved from a study of blood T cell repertoires in COVID-19. Clones were read by immunoSEQ multiplex PCR, and TCRdb kept only the in-frame ones, dropping some. The sample has approximately 150,000 clones, roughly 85% seen once. The table lists this clone with a count of one. The junction does not match germline at one end; this may be a read error. This CDR3 is built from 18 residues. Germline CDR1 is SGHKS and CDR2 is YYEKEE (reference sequence). The TCR sequence derives from a human donor with acute or convalescent COVID-19. The donor label of this sample is uncertain. Sequencing was performed on peripheral blood. V is TRBV5-5 and J is TRBJ2-2, with 7 bases aligning to TRBD2. CDR3 in DNA: TGTGCCCGCAGCCTTGGGTGGGGCGGGGGACTGAACACCGGGGAGCTGTTTTTT. Amino acids: CARSLGWGGGLNTGELFF.